What follows describes a single TCR beta chain. Its cognate antigen is unknown. Replicate sorted-subset PCRs were loaded with around 210 ng DNA, 31,000 or so T cell genomes. Sequenced by immunoSEQ multiplex PCR; TCRdb stores in-frame clones only, minus some. The data contain 600,000 or so clones, approximately 95% of them singletons. The CDR3 totals 14 residues. Looked up from germline, CDR1 is MGHRA and CDR2 is YSYEKL. This entry belongs to a study of shared clonotypes between healthy human individuals. The study, taken as a whole, reports: The generation probabilities recorded for non-shared clonotypes fell below those of clonotypes shared by all four donors.

Naive CD8 isolation took CD45RO-negative cells positively selected for CCR7 and excluded terminally differentiated effector memory CD45RA+ cells. All participating donors were Caucasian adults from Nashville, Tennessee. Input material: naive CD8+ T cells sorted from blood. The sequence was obtained from a woman in her twenties or thirties in good health. The chain couples TRBV4-1 to TRBJ2-5, with a weak D call TRBD2 (6 bases). With the DNA end fitting TRBJ2-7 better, the J assignment may be wrong. CDR3 bases: TGCGCCAGCAGCCAGCCCGGGGTAGCGGCCGAGCAGTACTTC. Protein sequence: CASSQPGVAAEQYF.